The clone carrying this T cell receptor beta chain was counted at least ten times. The length of the CDR3 is 15 residues. CDR1 is MNHEY, CDR2 SVGEGT, per germline. The J segment lost 4 bases and the V segment lost 8 bases, leaving 11 bases of the junction unmatched. Investigators amplified TCR beta CDR3 regions from RNA transcripts. In the first round, RT-PCR was carried out with HTBI primers, and a multiplex PCR formed the second round. TCRdb used MiXCR to reprocess the multiplex PCR reads, holding one entry per CDR3 protein. The sample has about 370,000 distinct CDR3 sequences, about 15% seen once. This sample stems from a study of Graves' ophthalmopathy and Graves' hyperthyroidism.

V usage is TRBV6-2 or TRBV6-3 and J usage is TRBJ2-7; TRBD2 aligns across 10 bases. The receptor's source is an adult woman with stable Graves' hyperthyroidism. Sample: peripheral blood. CDR3 protein: CASVWDSGRSYEQYF. CDR3 sequence (DNA): TGTGCCAGCGTCTGGGATAGCGGGAGGTCATACGAGCAGTACTTC.